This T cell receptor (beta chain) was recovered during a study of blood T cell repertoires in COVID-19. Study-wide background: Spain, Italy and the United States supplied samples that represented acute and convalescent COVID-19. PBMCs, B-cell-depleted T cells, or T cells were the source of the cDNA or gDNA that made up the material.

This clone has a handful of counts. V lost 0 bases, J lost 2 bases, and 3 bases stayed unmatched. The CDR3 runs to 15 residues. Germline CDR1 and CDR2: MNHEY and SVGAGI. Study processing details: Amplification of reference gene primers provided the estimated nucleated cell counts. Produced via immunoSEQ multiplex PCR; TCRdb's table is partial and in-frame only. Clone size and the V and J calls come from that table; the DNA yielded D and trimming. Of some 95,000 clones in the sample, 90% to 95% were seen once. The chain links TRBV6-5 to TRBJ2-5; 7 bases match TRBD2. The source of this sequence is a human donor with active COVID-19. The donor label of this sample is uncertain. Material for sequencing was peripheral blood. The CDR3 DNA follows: TGTGCCAGCAGTTACTCCCACGGGGGGCAAGAGACCCAGTACTTC. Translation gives CASSYSHGGQETQYF.